The rows below give T cell receptor beta chains drawn from one sample of a study of blood T cell repertoires in COVID-19. Sequencing used immunoSEQ multiplex PCR; TCRdb keeps in-frame clones, though not all of them. Among about 80,000 clones listed, 65% to 85% were seen once. Sequencing used peripheral blood. These receptors came from a man aged 45 to 65 with acute or convalescent COVID-19. CDR3s include the opening cysteine and the closing phenylalanine or tryptophan. The order of the fields is clone size, J gene, V gene, D gene, CDR3 length, CDR3 protein, CDR3 DNA. D genes are given only for firm matches. Clone size is not always given. Where it is, it says once, few, many or a class for expanded clones.

NA,TRBJ2-3,TRBV29-1,TRBD1,12,CSVRLQGDTQYF,TGCAGCGTTCGACTACAGGGGGATACGCAGTATTTT
NA,TRBJ1-1,TRBV2,NA,13,CASRADKNTEAFF,TGTGCCAGCAGGGCTGACAAGAACACTGAAGCTTTCTTT
NA,TRBJ1-6,TRBV30,NA,15,CAWSVQGIYNSPLHF,TGTGCCTGGAGTGTACAGGGTATCTATAATTCACCCCTCCACTTT
NA,TRBJ1-3,TRBV9,NA,14,CASSTTGTGNTIYF,TGTGCCAGCAGTACTACAGGAACTGGAAACACCATATATTTT
few,TRBJ2-2,TRBV5-5,TRBD1,15,CASSTTGLDTGELFF,TGTGCCAGCAGCACGACAGGGTTGGACACCGGGGAGCTGTTTTTT
NA,TRBJ1-2,TRBV3-1/TRBV3-2,NA,14,CASSHRTHNYGYTF,TGTGCCAGCAGCCACCGGACACATAACTATGGCTACACCTTC
few,TRBJ1-6,TRBV7-2,TRBD1,15,CASSSQWGQGSLLHF,TGTGCCAGCAGCTCCCAATGGGGACAGGGCTCTCTCCTCCACTTT
NA,TRBJ2-3,TRBV3-1/TRBV3-2,TRBD2,18,CASSPGLAEPTSTDTQYF,TGTGCCAGCAGCCCCGGACTAGCGGAGCCTACTAGCACAGATACGCAGTATTTT
NA,TRBJ2-2,TRBV9,NA,15,CASSVLQLNTGELFF,TGTGCCAGCAGCGTATTACAGCTGAACACCGGGGAGCTGTTTTTT
once,TRBJ1-4,TRBV5-8,TRBD1,16,CASSHGQVSANEKLFF,TGTGCCAGCAGCCACGGACAGGTTTCAGCTAATGAAAAACTGTTTTTT
NA,TRBJ2-1,TRBV11-2,TRBD2,16,CASSGRAGESYNEQFF,TGTGCCAGCAGCGGACGAGCGGGAGAGTCCTACAATGAGCAGTTCTTC
few,TRBJ1-1,TRBV6-4,NA,11,CASRKTVRAFF,TGTGCCAGCAGAAAGACAGTTCGAGCTTTCTTT
NA,TRBJ2-2,TRBV6-2/TRBV6-3,TRBD2,17,CASSGTSGRPGTGELFF,TGTGCCAGCAGTGGGACTAGCGGGAGGCCGGGCACCGGGGAGCTGTTTTTT
NA,TRBJ2-7,TRBV15,NA,15,CATSRGTGISYEQYF,TGTGCCACCAGCAGAGGGACGGGGATCTCCTACGAGCAGTACTTC
NA,TRBJ2-1,TRBV18,TRBD1,14,CASSLTGENNEQFF,TGTGCCAGCTCACTGACAGGGGAAAACAATGAGCAGTTCTTC
NA,TRBJ2-7,TRBV5-1,NA,14,CASSPGTGNYEQYF,TGCGCCAGCAGCCCTGGCACGGGAAACTACGAGCAGTACTTC
once,TRBJ1-5,TRBV3-1/TRBV3-2,TRBD1,15,CASSQDRQGAQPQHF,TGTGCCAGCAGCCAAGACCGGCAGGGGGCGCAGCCCCAGCATTTT
NA,TRBJ1-4,TRBV18,TRBD1,16,CASSPGQGTTNEKLFF,TGTGCCAGCTCACCGGGACAGGGGACAACTAATGAAAAACTGTTTTTT
NA,TRBJ2-5,TRBV24-1,TRBD1,14,CATSGQGAEETQYF,TGTGCCACCTCGGGACAGGGGGCTGAAGAGACCCAGTACTTC
NA,TRBJ2-1,TRBV7-6,TRBD2,17,CASSLSGVSGGYNEQFF,TGTGCCAGCAGCTTAAGTGGAGTTAGCGGGGGCTACAATGAGCAGTTCTTC
NA,TRBJ1-4,TRBV2,NA,13,CASSFTTGGKLFF,TGTGCCAGCAGTTTTACAACGGGAGGGAAACTGTTTTTT
NA,TRBJ2-7,TRBV19,TRBD2,19,CASSIGPYDPTSGAYEQYF,TGTGCCAGTAGTATAGGCCCCTACGACCCGACTAGCGGGGCCTACGAGCAGTACTTC
NA,TRBJ2-7,TRBV7-2,TRBD1,15,CASSVTGGASYEQYF,TGTGCCAGCAGCGTAACAGGGGGCGCGTCCTACGAGCAGTACTTC
few,TRBJ2-6,TRBV5-6,NA,17,CASSWSLTGSGANVLTF,TGTGCCAGCAGCTGGAGCCTGACAGGCTCTGGGGCCAACGTCCTGACTTTC
NA,TRBJ2-7,TRBV12-5,TRBD2,14,CASGFGGRAYEQYF,TGTGCTAGTGGTTTCGGCGGGAGGGCCTACGAGCAGTACTTC
NA,TRBJ2-1,TRBV5-1,TRBD2,14,CASRLAGASNEQFF,TGCGCCAGCAGGCTAGCGGGGGCTTCGAATGAGCAGTTCTTC
NA,TRBJ1-6,TRBV7-6,NA,17,CASSLALGGFYNSPLHF,TGTGCCAGCAGCTTAGCGCTGGGGGGTTTCTATAATTCACCCCTCCACTTT
once,TRBJ2-1,TRBV21-1,NA,14,CASSKWGRHNEQFF,TGTGCCAGCAGCAAATGGGGCCGTCACAATGAGCAGTTCTTC
NA,TRBJ2-5,TRBV15,TRBD2,12,CATSPPGGTQYF,TGTGCCACCAGCCCGCCGGGGGGGACCCAGTACTTC
NA,TRBJ1-2,TRBV11-2,NA,15,CASSLVSETNYGYTF,TGTGCCAGCAGCTTAGTCTCGGAGACTAACTATGGCTACACCTTC
few,TRBJ2-1,TRBV7-2,TRBD2,16,CASSLLRTSGGNEQFF,TGTGCCAGCAGCTTACTACGGACTAGCGGGGGGAATGAGCAGTTCTTC
NA,TRBJ2-1,TRBV5-1,TRBD2,15,CASSLLTSGDGEQFF,TGCGCCAGCAGCCTTCTGACTAGCGGGGACGGTGAGCAGTTCTTC
NA,TRBJ1-4,TRBV10-3,NA,13,CAISRQGSEKLFF,TGTGCCATCAGTCGTCAGGGGAGTGAAAAACTGTTTTTT
NA,TRBJ2-1,TRBV21-1,NA,17,CASSKGSPLSSYNEQFF,TGTGCCAGCAGCAAAGGGTCGCCCCTTAGCTCCTACAATGAGCAGTTCTTC
NA,TRBJ2-7,TRBV7-2,TRBD2,14,CASSLTSGEYEQYF,TGTGCCAGCAGCTTGACTAGCGGGGAGTACGAGCAGTACTTC
NA,TRBJ1-1,TRBV12-3/TRBV12-4,NA,13,CASRLTPNTEAFF,TGTGCCAGCAGACTGACACCTAACACTGAAGCTTTCTTT
NA,TRBJ1-1,TRBV11-3,TRBD1,14,CASSRGQGNTEAFF,TGTGCCAGCAGCCGAGGACAGGGAAACACTGAAGCTTTCTTT
NA,TRBJ1-2,TRBV9,TRBD1,15,CASSASGTGQRGYTF,TGTGCCAGCAGCGCTTCCGGGACAGGGCAACGAGGCTACACCTTC
NA,TRBJ1-1,TRBV18,NA,13,CASSPRTITEAFF,TGTGCCAGCTCACCCAGGACAATTACGGAAGCTTTCTTT
NA,TRBJ1-1,TRBV6-5,NA,13,CASHLTVNTEAFF,TGTGCCAGCCATCTCACAGTGAACACTGAAGCTTTCTTT
NA,TRBJ2-3,TRBV7-9,NA,15,CASSLQSGSGDTQYF,TGTGCCAGCAGCTTACAGTCCGGATCGGGGGATACGCAGTATTTT
NA,TRBJ2-7,TRBV4-3,TRBD2,15,CASSQDQAGVYEQYF,TGCGCCAGCAGCCAAGATCAAGCGGGGGTCTACGAGCAGTACTTC
once,TRBJ2-6,TRBV4-3,TRBD1,19,CASSQDAGQGFSGANVLTF,TGCGCCAGCAGCCAAGATGCCGGACAGGGCTTCTCTGGGGCCAACGTCCTGACTTTC